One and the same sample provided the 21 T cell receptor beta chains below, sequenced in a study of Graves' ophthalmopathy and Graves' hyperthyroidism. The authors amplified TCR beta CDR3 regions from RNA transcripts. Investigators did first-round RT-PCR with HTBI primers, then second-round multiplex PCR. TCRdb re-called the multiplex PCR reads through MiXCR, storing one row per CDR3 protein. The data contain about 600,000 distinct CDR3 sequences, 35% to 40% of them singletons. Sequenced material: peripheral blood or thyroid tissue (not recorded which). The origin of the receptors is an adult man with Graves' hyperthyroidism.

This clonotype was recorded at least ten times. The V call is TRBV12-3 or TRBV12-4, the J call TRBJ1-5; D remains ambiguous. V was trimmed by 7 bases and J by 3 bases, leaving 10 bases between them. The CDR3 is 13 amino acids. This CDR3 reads CASTQGNNQPQHF. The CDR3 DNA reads TGTGCCAGCACCCAAGGCAACAATCAGCCCCAGCATTTT.

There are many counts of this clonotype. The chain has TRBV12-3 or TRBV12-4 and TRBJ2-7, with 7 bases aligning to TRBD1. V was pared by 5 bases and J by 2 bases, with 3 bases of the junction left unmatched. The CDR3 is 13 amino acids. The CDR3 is CASSIGQAYEQYF. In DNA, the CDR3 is TGTGCCAGCAGTATTGGACAGGCCTACGAGCAGTACTTC.

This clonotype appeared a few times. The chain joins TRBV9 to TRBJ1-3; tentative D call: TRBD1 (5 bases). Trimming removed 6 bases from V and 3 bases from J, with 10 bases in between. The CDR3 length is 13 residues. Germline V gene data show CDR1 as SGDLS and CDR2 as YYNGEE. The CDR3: CASKSGFGNTIYF. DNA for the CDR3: TGTGCCAGCAAGTCAGGGTTTGGAAACACCATATATTTT.

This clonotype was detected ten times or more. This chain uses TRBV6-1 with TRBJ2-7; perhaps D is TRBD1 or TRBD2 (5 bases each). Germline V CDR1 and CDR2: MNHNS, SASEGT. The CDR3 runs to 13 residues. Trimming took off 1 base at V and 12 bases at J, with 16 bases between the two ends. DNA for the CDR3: TGTGCCAGCAGTGAAGGCGGAAGGGACGGGGTGTACTTC. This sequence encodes CASSEGGRDGVYF.

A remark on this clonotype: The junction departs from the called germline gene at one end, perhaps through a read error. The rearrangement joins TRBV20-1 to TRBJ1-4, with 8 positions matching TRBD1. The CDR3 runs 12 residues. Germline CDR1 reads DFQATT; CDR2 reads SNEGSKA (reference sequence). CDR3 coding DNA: TGCAGTGCTAGAGGACATGGAACAGGGGGACGATTT. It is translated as CSARGHGTGGRF.

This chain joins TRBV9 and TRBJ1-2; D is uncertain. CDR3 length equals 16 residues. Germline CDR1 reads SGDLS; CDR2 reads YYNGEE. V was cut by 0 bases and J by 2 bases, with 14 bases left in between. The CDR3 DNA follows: TGTGCCAGCAGCGTAGAGGTCCTAGGTGGGAACTATGGCTACACCTTC. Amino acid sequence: CASSVEVLGGNYGYTF.

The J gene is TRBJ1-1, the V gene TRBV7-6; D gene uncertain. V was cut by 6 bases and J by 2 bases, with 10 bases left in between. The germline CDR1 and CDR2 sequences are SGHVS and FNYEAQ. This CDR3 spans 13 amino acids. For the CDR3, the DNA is TGTGCCAGCAGTTCTCAGACAAACACTGAAGCTTTCTTT. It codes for CASSSQTNTEAFF.

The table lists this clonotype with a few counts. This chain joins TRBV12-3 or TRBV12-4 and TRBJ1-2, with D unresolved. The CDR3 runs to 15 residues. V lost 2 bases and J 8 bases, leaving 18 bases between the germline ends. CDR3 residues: CASSLPEADLGGYTF. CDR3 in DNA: TGTGCCAGCAGTTTACCCGAGGCAGATCTTGGCGGCTACACCTTC.

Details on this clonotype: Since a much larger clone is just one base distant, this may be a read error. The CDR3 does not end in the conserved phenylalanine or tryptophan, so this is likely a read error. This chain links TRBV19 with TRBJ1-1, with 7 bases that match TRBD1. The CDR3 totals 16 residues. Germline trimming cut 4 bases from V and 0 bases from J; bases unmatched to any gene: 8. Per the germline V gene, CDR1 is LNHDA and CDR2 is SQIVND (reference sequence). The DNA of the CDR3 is TGTGCCAGTAGTACCCAAAACAGGGGCATGAACACTGAAGCTTTCCTT. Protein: CASSTQNRGMNTEAFL.

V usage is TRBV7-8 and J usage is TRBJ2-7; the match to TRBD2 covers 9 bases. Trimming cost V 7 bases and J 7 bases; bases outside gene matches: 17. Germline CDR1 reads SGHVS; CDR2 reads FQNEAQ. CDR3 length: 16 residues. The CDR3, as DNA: TGTGCCAGCAACCAGCGGTTACTAGCGGGTGGGAATGAGCAGTACTTC. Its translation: CASNQRLLAGGNEQYF.

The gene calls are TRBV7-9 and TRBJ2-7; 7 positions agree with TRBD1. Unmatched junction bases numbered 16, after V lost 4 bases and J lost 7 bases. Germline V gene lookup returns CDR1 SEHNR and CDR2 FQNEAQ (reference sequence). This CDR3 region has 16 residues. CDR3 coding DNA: TGTGCCAGCAGCTCGGACAGGTGGGGCTCCTACAATGAGCAGTACTTC. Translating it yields CASSSDRWGSYNEQYF.

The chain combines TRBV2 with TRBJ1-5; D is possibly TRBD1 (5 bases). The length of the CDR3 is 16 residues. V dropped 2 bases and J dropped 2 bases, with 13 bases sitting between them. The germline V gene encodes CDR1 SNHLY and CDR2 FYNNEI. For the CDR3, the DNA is TGTGCCAGCAGTGAATCCGGCAGGGATCGCAATCAGCCCCAGCATTTT. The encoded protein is CASSESGRDRNQPQHF.

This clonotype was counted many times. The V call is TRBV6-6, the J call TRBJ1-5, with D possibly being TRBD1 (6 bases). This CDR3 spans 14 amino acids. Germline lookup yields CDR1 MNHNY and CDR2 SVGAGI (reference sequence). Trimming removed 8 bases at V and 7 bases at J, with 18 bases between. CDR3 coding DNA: TGTGCCAGCCGCGACAGGACCTCGGGACAGCCCCAGCATTTT. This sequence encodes CASRDRTSGQPQHF.

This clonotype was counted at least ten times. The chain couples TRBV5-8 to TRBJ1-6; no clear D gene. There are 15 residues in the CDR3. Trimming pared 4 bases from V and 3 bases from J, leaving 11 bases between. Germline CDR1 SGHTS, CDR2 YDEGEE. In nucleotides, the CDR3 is TGTGCCAGCAGCGAATCCGGGTTCTATAATTCACCCCTCCACTTT. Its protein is CASSESGFYNSPLHF.

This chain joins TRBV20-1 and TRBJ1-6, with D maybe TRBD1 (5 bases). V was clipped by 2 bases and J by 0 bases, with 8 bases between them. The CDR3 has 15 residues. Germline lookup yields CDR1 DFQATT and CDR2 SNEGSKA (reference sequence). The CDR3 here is CSARPGGSYNSPLHF. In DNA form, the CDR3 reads TGCAGTGCTAGACCGGGGGGCTCCTATAATTCACCCCTCCACTTT.

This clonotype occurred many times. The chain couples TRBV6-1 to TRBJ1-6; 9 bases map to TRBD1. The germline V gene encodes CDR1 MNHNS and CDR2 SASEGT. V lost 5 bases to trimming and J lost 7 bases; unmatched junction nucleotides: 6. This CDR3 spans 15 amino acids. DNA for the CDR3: TGTGCCAGCAGTCCGGACAGGGGACGAAATTCACCCCTCCACTTT. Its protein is CASSPDRGRNSPLHF.

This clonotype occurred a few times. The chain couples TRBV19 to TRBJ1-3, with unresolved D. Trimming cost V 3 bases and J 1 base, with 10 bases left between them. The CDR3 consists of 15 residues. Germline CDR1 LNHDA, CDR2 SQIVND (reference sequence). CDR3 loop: CASSMIPGSGNTIYF. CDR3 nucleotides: TGTGCCAGTAGTATGATCCCCGGGTCTGGAAACACCATATATTTT.

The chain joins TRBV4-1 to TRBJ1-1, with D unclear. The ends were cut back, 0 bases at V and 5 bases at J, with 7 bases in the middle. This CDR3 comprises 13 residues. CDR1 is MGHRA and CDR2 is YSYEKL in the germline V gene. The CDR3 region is CASSQDQRTEAFF. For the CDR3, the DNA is TGCGCCAGCAGCCAAGATCAGAGGACTGAAGCTTTCTTT.

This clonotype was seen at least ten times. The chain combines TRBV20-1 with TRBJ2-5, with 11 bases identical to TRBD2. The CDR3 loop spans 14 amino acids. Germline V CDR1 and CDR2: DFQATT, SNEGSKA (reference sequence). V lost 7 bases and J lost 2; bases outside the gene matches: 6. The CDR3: CSVRRLAGQETQYF. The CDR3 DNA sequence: TGCAGTGTGAGGCGACTAGCGGGACAAGAGACCCAGTACTTC.

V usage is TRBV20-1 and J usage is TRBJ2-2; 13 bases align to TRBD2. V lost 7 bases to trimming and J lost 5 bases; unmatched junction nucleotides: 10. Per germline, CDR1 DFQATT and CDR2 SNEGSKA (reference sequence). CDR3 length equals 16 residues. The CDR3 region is CSVPGLAGVETGELFF. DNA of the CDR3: TGCAGTGTTCCAGGACTAGCGGGAGTAGAAACCGGGGAGCTGTTTTTT.

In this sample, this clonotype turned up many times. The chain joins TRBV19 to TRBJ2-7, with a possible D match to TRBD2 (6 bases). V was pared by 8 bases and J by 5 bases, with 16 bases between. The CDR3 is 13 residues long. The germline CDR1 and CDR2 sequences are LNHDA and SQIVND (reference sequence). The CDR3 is CASSLAPGHEQYF. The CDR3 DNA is TGTGCCAGTTCACTAGCCCCGGGGCACGAGCAGTACTTC.